This note documents a single TCR beta chain sequence. The antigen remains unidentified. V was shortened by 3 bases and J by 8 bases, with 8 bases between the two germline ends. Per germline, CDR1 MNHEY and CDR2 SMNVEV (reference sequence). CDR3 length equals 12 residues. RNA totalling roughly 0.5 to 1 ug underwent reverse transcription with random hexamers. Amplification of TCR beta CDR3 across 54 Vbeta and 13 Jbeta was performed with immunoSEQ multiplex PCR. TCRdb redid the calling of the immunoSEQ multiplex PCR reads with MiXCR, one entry per CDR3 protein. This sample yields 95,000 to 150,000 distinct CDR3 sequences, of which 80% to 95% are seen a single time; approximately 0.31% belongs to the top ten. This specimen comes from a study of CD8 T cells in Susac syndrome. General observations from the study: It was acknowledged by the study that relatively few individuals were included in its TCR sequencing and HLA analysis.

The V and J genes are TRBV27 and TRBJ2-1, with D perhaps TRBD1 or TRBD2 (5 bases each). This clonotype was sampled from a human donor with multiple sclerosis. The sample was CD8+ T cells from PBMCs. CDR3 DNA sequence: TGTGCCAGCAGTTTTGGGGGACATGAGCAGTTCTTC. This codes for CASSFGGHEQFF.